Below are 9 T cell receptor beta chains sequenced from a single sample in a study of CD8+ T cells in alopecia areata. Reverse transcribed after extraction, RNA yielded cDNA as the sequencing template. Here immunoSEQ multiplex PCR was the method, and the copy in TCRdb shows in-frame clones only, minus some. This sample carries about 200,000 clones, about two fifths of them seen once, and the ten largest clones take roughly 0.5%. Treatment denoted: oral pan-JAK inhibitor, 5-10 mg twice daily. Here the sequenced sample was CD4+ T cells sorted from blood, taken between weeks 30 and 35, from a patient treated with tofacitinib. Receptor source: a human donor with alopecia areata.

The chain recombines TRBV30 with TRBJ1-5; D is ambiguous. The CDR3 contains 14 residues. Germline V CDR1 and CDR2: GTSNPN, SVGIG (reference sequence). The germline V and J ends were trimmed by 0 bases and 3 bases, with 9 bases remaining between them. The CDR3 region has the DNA TGTGCCTGGAGTGTACGACTGTCCAATCAGCCCCAGCATTTT. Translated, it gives CAWSVRLSNQPQHF.

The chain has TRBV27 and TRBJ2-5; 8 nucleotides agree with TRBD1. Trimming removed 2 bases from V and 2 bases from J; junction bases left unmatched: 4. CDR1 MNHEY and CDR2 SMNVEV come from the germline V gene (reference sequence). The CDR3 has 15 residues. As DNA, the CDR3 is TGTGCCAGCAGTTTAAGGCGGACAGGGCAAGAGACCCAGTACTTC. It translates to CASSLRRTGQETQYF.

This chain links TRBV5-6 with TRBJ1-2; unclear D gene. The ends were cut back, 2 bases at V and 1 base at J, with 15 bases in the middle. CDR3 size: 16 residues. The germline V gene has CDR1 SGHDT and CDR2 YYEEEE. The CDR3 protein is CASSFPFGSGNYGYTF. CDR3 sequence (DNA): TGTGCCAGCAGCTTCCCCTTTGGTTCTGGTAACTATGGCTACACCTTC.

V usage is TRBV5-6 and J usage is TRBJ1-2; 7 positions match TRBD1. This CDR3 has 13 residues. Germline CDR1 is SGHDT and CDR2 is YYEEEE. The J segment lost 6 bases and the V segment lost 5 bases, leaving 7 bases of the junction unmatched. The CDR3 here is CASRLTGRDGYTF. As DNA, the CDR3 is TGTGCCAGCAGATTGACAGGGAGGGATGGCTACACCTTC.

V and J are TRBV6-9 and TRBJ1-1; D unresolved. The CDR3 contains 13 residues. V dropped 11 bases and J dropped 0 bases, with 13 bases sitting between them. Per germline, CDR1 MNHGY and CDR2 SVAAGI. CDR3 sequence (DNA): TGTGCCCACCCATGGCTAATGAACACTGAAGCTTTCTTT. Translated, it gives CAHPWLMNTEAFF.

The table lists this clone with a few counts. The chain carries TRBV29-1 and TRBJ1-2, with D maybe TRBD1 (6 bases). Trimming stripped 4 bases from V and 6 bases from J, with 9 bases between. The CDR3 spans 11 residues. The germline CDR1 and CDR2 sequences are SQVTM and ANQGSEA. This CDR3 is CSVAGADGYTF. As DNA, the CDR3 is TGCAGCGTTGCAGGGGCTGATGGCTACACCTTC.

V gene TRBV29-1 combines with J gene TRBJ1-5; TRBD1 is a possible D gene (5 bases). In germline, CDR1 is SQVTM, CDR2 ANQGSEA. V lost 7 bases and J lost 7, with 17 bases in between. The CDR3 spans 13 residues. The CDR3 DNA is TGCAGCGCTTACGACAGTCCCGGGCAGCCCCAGCATTTT. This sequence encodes CSAYDSPGQPQHF.

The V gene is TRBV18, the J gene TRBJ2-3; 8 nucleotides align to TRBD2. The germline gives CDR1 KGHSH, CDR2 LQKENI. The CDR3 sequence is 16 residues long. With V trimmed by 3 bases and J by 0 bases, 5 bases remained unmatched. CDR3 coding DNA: TGTGCCAGCTCACCCAGAAGCGGGGGAAGCACAGATACGCAGTATTTT. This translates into CASSPRSGGSTDTQYF. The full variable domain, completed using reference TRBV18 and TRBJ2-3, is NAGVMQNPRHLVRRRGQEARLRCSPMKGHSHVYWYRQLPEEGLKFMVYLQKENIIDESGMPKERFSAEFPKEGPSILRIQQVVRGDSAAYFCASSPRSGGSTDTQYFGPGTRLTVL.

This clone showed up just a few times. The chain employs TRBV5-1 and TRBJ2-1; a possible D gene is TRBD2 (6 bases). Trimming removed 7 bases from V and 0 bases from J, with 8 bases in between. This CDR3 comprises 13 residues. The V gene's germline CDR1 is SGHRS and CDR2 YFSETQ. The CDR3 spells CASRDFSYNEQFF. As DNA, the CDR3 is TGCGCCAGCCGGGACTTCTCCTACAATGAGCAGTTCTTC.